Following are 2 T cell receptor beta chains from one sample sequenced in a study of identical twins. Each CDR3 protein is one row after TCRdb ran MiXCR on the 5' RACE reads. Of a few hundred thousand distinct CDR3 sequences in the sample, about 13% were seen once. Separately, the same data were catalogued under a study of yellow fever vaccine responses in identical twins.

The specimen sequenced was memory (CD45RO+) T cells sorted from blood. All receptors derive from a woman younger than 30 in good health.

The table lists this clonotype with many counts. V is TRBV12-3 or TRBV12-4 and J is TRBJ1-5; 8 nucleotides align to TRBD1. The CDR3 has 16 residues. Losses at the gene ends were 6 bases for V and 4 bases for J; bases not matched to a gene: 11. CDR3: CASSPPTGGPNQPQHF. Written as DNA, the CDR3 is TGTGCCAGCAGCCCCCCAACAGGGGGACCTAATCAGCCCCAGCATTTT.

This clonotype appeared many times. V is TRBV10-3 and J is TRBJ2-7; 9 bases map to TRBD1. Germline trimming cut 6 bases from V and 3 bases from J; bases unmatched to any gene: 9. There are 15 residues in the CDR3. Germline assignment: CDR1 ENHRY and CDR2 SYGVKD. CDR3 in amino acids: CAIRTDRGTNYEQYF. CDR3 nucleotides: TGTGCCATCAGAACTGACAGGGGGACTAACTACGAGCAGTACTTC.